The clone carrying this T cell receptor beta chain has more than one count but fewer than ten. What it binds is not known. The sample belongs to a study of cytomegalovirus exposure and HLA in healthy donors. Findings and limits, study-wide: A few CMV-associated chains were confirmed in vitro to be specific for CMV antigens. Most TCRs appeared rarely, but some public TCRs recurred in many donors. Cytomegalovirus status was reportedly diagnosed by the classifier with high specificity and sensitivity.

The PCR used 60 Vbeta and 13 Jbeta primers. Measured with immunoSEQ multiplex PCR; TCRdb has only the in-frame clones, and not every one. The repertoire holds 45,000 to 65,000 clones, with 77% as singletons. CDR3 length: 15 residues. In germline, CDR1 is SGHRS, CDR2 YFSETQ. V gave up 0 bases and J gave up 6 bases; unmatched junction bases: 5. Participants comprised healthy donors of bone marrow. This chain connects TRBV5-1 to TRBJ2-2, with 7 bases identical to TRBD1. This clonotype originated in a middle-aged woman in good health and CMV-seropositive. The material sequenced was PBMCs. DNA of the CDR3: TGCGCCAGCAGCTTGGAGGCAGGGGGTCCCGGGGAGCTGTTTTTT. Protein product: CASSLEAGGPGELFF. Supplemented by reference TRBV5-1 and TRBJ2-2, the full variable domain reads KAGVTQTPRYLIKTRGQQVTLSCSPISGHRSVSWYQQTPGQGLQFLFEYFSETQRNKGNFPGRFSGRQFSNSRSEMNVSTLELGDSALYLCASSLEAGGPGELFFGEGSRLTVL.